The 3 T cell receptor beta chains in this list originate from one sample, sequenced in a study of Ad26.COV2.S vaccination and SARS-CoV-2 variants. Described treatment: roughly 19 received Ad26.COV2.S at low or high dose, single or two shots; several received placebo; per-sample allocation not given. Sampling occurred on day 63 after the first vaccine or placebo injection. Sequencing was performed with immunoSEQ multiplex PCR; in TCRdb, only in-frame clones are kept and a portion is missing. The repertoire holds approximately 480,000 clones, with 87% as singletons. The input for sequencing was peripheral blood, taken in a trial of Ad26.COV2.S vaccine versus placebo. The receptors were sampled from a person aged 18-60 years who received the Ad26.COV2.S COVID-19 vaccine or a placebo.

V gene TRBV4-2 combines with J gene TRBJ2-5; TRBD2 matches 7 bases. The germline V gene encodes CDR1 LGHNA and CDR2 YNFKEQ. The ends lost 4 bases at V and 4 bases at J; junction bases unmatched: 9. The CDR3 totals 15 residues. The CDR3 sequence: CASSRVRERGETQYF. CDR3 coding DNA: TGTGCCAGCAGCCGAGTGCGGGAGCGGGGAGAGACCCAGTACTTC.

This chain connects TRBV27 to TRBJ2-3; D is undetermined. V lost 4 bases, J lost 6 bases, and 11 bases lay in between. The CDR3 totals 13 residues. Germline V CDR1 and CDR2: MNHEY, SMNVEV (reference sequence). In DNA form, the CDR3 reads TGTGCCAGCAGTTCGCTCCAGGCTGATACGCAGTATTTT. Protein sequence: CASSSLQADTQYF.

The CDR3 region is CASSLSGTTYEQYF. The CDR3 nucleotides read TGTGCCAGCAGTTTATCAGGGACTACCTACGAGCAGTACTTC. J is TRBJ2-7 and V is TRBV28; TRBD2 matches 7 bases. The CDR3 sequence is 14 residues long. The V and J ends lost 1 base and 2 bases, in that order; junction bases with no gene match: 2. Germline CDR1 MDHEN, CDR2 SYDVKM.